This T cell receptor beta chain was obtained from a study of T cells after yellow fever vaccination. Notes on the study in general: Most primary-vaccination clones reappeared after the booster (approximately 95% CD4, 88% CD8). A weaker secondary response peaked on day 5, the primary on day 15.

Using its own MiXCR run on the 5' RACE reads, TCRdb lists one record per CDR3 protein. Among 300,000 to 350,000 distinct CDR3 sequences listed, approximately 4% were seen once. This clonotype appeared a few times. The antigen is unknown. V lost 1 base, J lost 7 bases, and 20 bases lay in between. This CDR3 is built from 16 residues. Germline V CDR1 and CDR2: DFQATT, SNEGSKA (reference sequence). This specimen consisted of PBMCs, obtained 15 days after the yellow fever booster vaccination. The TCR comes from a man aged 18 to 29 who received the YFV17D yellow fever vaccine. The gene calls are TRBV20-1 and TRBJ2-1; D is perhaps TRBD1 (5 bases). The CDR3: CSARVDGQGTGNEQFF. DNA for the CDR3: TGCAGTGCTAGAGTCGACGGGCAGGGAACGGGTAATGAGCAGTTCTTC.